Listed below are T cell receptor beta chains from one sample, sequenced in a study of T cell responses to AZD1222 COVID-19 vaccine. Only in-frame clones appear in the TCRdb table, and some are missing; sequencing was by immunoSEQ multiplex PCR. The sample lists 70,000 to 100,000 clones, 90% to 95% seen once, with around 2.9% in the top ten. The material was peripheral blood, obtained 28 days after the second AZD1222 dose. The source of these receptors is an adult who received the AZD1222 COVID-19 vaccine. CDR3s include the opening cysteine and the closing phenylalanine or tryptophan. D genes are given only for firm matches. Clone size is shown for a subset of rows, as once, few, many or a class of expanded clone.

v_call	d_call	j_call	clone_size	cdr3_aa	cdr3_nt
TRBV11-2	.	TRBJ1-5	.	CASSLGDRHSNQPQHF	TGTGCCAGCAGCTTAGGAGACAGACATAGCAATCAGCCCCAGCATTTT
TRBV28	TRBD2	TRBJ2-5	.	CASSKPGTSGWETQYF	TGTGCCAGCAGTAAGCCCGGGACTAGCGGGTGGGAGACCCAGTACTTC
TRBV6-2/TRBV6-3	.	TRBJ1-1	once	CASSRGQQNTEAFF	TGTGCCAGCAGTAGAGGACAGCAGAACACTGAAGCTTTCTTT
TRBV2	.	TRBJ2-5	once	CASSVPRGETQYF	TGTGCCAGCAGTGTACCCCGGGGGGAGACCCAGTACTTC
TRBV19	TRBD1	TRBJ1-5	.	CASSKSGGFDYSNQPQHF	TGTGCCAGTAGTAAATCAGGGGGTTTCGACTATAGCAATCAGCCCCAGCATTTT
TRBV24-1	.	TRBJ2-3	.	CATSDPTSATDTQYF	TGTGCCACCAGTGATCCGACTAGTGCCACAGATACGCAGTATTTT
TRBV11-3	TRBD2	TRBJ2-7	.	CASSSGGLGGYEQYF	TGTGCCAGCAGTAGCGGGGGGCTCGGCGGGTACGAGCAGTACTTC
TRBV6-6	.	TRBJ1-2	.	CASSPGSASNYGYTF	TGTGCCAGCAGTCCTGGGTCGGCCTCAAACTATGGCTACACCTTC
TRBV18	TRBD2	TRBJ2-3	.	CASSRTSGGAWQYF	TGTGCCAGCTCACGGACTAGCGGGGGGGCTTGGCAGTATTTT
TRBV30	TRBD1	TRBJ1-6	few	CAWNRGQGSPLHF	TGTGCCTGGAATAGGGGGCAAGGATCACCCCTCCACTTT
TRBV9	.	TRBJ2-3	.	CASSERDPSTSTQYF	TGTGCCAGCAGCGAACGGGACCCATCCACCAGTACGCAGTATTTT
TRBV30	TRBD1	TRBJ1-2	.	CAWSVGQGYGYTF	TGTGCCTGGAGTGTGGGACAGGGCTACGGCTACACCTTC
TRBV4-1	TRBD2	TRBJ2-5	.	CASSQGGTSGGETQYF	TGCGCCAGCAGCCAAGGTGGGACTAGCGGGGGTGAGACCCAGTACTTC
TRBV15	.	TRBJ1-6	.	CATSSTGPQSYNSPLHF	TGTGCCACCAGCAGCACGGGTCCTCAATCCTATAATTCACCCCTCCACTTT
TRBV2	.	TRBJ1-2	.	CASRRVMSGGYTF	TGTGCCAGCAGAAGGGTGATGTCGGGTGGCTACACCTTC
TRBV5-4	TRBD1	TRBJ1-2	.	CASSSRQGVDYGYTF	TGTGCCAGCAGCTCCCGACAGGGGGTTGACTATGGCTACACCTTC
TRBV7-9	.	TRBJ2-3	.	CASSPGEVTQYF	TGTGCCAGCAGCCCAGGGGAGGTTACGCAGTATTTT
TRBV19	.	TRBJ1-3	.	CASSPSASGNTIYF	TGTGCCAGTAGTCCCTCAGCCTCTGGAAACACCATATATTTT
TRBV6-1	.	TRBJ1-2	.	CASSEVGTVPNYGYTF	TGTGCCAGCAGTGAAGTGGGGACCGTTCCTAACTATGGCTACACCTTC
TRBV5-6	.	TRBJ1-2	.	CASSYPQAGANYGYTF	TGTGCCAGCAGCTACCCCCAGGCGGGGGCTAACTATGGCTACACCTTC
TRBV6-5	.	TRBJ2-5	.	CASSYGETQYF	TGTGCCAGCAGTTACGGGGAGACCCAGTACTTC
TRBV4-1	.	TRBJ1-1	.	CASSQGPGETFF	TGCGCCAGCAGCCAAGGACCGGGAGAGACTTTCTTT
TRBV5-1	TRBD1	TRBJ2-2	.	CASSFGQGDTGELFF	TGCGCCAGCAGCTTCGGACAGGGAGACACCGGGGAGCTGTTTTTT